This T cell receptor (beta chain) was sequenced for a study of molecular identifiers for immune sequencing clone quantification. TCRdb recomputed calls from the PCR reads with MiXCR, one row per CDR3 protein. Among more than 250,000 distinct CDR3 sequences listed, about 22% were seen once. Trimming cost V 10 bases and J 3 bases, with 16 bases left between them. Looked up from germline, CDR1 is SGDLS and CDR2 is YYNGEE. This CDR3 is built from 14 residues. For this clonotype: One base away lies a much larger clone, so this may be a sequencing read error.

A CD8+CD4-CCR7+CD45RA+ phenotype served as the sorting definition for naive CD8 T cells. The sequenced sample consisted of naive CD8+ T cells from blood, with Jurkat cell RNA spiked in. Subset reported: FACS-sorted CD8+CD4-CCR7+CD45RA+ naive T cells. This sequence joins TRBV9 and TRBJ2-2, with D possibly called TRBD1 or TRBD2 (5 bases each). This sequence originates from a human donor in good health. Some libraries in this study had Jurkat cell RNA spiked in. CDR3 coding DNA: TGTGCCGGCACCGAGATGGGGGACACCGGGGAGCTGTTTTTT. It specifies CAGTEMGDTGELFF.